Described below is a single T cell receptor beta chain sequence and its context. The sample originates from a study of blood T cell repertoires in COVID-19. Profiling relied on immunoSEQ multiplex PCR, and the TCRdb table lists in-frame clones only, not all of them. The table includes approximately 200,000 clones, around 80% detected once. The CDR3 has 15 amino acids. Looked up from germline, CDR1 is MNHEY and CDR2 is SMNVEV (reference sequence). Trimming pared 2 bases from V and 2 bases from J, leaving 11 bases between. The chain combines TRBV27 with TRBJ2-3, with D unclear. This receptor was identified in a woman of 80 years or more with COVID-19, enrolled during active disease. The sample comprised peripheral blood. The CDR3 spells CASSLQMSFTDTQYF. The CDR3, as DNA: TGTGCCAGCAGTTTACAGATGTCTTTCACAGATACGCAGTATTTT.